The 6 T cell receptor beta chains listed next were all sequenced from one sample in a study of beta chain features in type 1 diabetes. These receptors' antigens are unknown. Isolated RNA was reverse transcribed in full, so expressed TCRB transcripts were sequenced. Libraries were prepared by immunoSEQ multiplex PCR; TCRdb keeps only in-frame clonotypes and omits some of them. The sample holds 130,000 or so clones, 7% to 10% seen once. Overall study findings and caveats: TCRB CDR3s were moderately but significantly shorter in Type 1 diabetes patients in all four CD4+ subsets.

The sample comprised central memory CD4+ T cells from blood. The receptors stem from a man between 25 and 39 years old with type 1 diabetes.

This clone showed up just a few times. The chain has TRBV5-1 and TRBJ2-3; D uncertain. V lost 0 bases and J lost 6, with 5 bases in between. CDR1 and CDR2 (germline): SGHRS, YFSETQ. This CDR3 spans 12 amino acids. The CDR3 sequence: CASSLEEDTQYF. In nucleotides, the CDR3 is TGCGCCAGCAGCTTGGAGGAGGATACGCAGTATTTT.

The V gene is TRBV7-8, the J gene TRBJ1-6; possibly TRBD1 for D (5 bases). Trimming took off 6 bases at V and 0 bases at J, with 12 bases between the two ends. The CDR3 spans 16 residues. From germline, CDR1 is SGHVS and CDR2 FQNEAQ. The CDR3: CASSYQGSSYNSPLHF. The CDR3 region has the DNA TGTGCCAGCAGTTACCAGGGTTCCTCCTATAATTCACCCCTCCACTTT.

The rearrangement uses TRBV29-1 and TRBJ1-1, with TRBD1 matching 10 bases. Trimming at V came to 8 bases and at J to 5 bases, leaving 8 bases not matched to a gene. The CDR3 extends over 13 amino acids. CDR1 and CDR2 (germline): SQVTM, ANQGSEA. The CDR3 reads CSTRQGADTEAFF. The CDR3 DNA is TGCAGCACGCGACAGGGGGCGGATACTGAAGCTTTCTTT.

CDR3 DNA sequence: TGTGCCTGGAGTAGCCCGAGCTATAATTCACCCCTCCACTTT. Amino acid sequence: CAWSSPSYNSPLHF. This rearrangement joins TRBV30 to TRBJ1-6; D is uncertain. The V gene's germline CDR1 is GTSNPN and CDR2 SVGIG (reference sequence). With 2 bases removed from V and 3 bases from J, the gap between germline ends came to 8 bases. This CDR3 comprises 14 residues.

The gene calls are TRBV6-1 and TRBJ1-5; D remains ambiguous. The V end was cut by 6 bases, the J end by 1 base, with 7 bases between. Germline CDR1 reads MNHNS; CDR2 reads SASEGT. The CDR3 length is 13 residues. CDR3 sequence (DNA): TGTGCCAGCAGCACACGCAGCAATCAGCCCCAGCATTTT. This gives the protein CASSTRSNQPQHF.

Only a few counts were recorded for this clone. The rearrangement uses TRBV19 and TRBJ2-1, with D maybe TRBD2 (7 bases). V was trimmed by 7 bases and J by 5 bases, leaving 18 bases between them. Looked up from germline, CDR1 is LNHDA and CDR2 is SQIVND (reference sequence). The CDR3 is 15 residues long. The CDR3 here is CASTQTGGLNNEQFF. CDR3 sequence (DNA): TGTGCCAGTACCCAAACGGGGGGCTTAAACAATGAGCAGTTCTTC.